The present T cell receptor (beta chain) was sequenced within a study of OX40 agonist ivuxolimab in advanced cancers. Whole-study findings and limits: CD4+ and CD8+ blood T cells expanded clonally by week 6 at 0.1 to 3.0 mg/kg.

TCRdb's table, derived via immunoSEQ multiplex PCR, lists solely in-frame clones and lacks some. The data hold tens of thousands of clones, with 80% to 85% observed a single time. The ends lost 6 bases at V and 4 bases at J; junction bases unmatched: 5. From germline, CDR1 is SGHKS and CDR2 YYEKEE (reference sequence). The length of the CDR3 is 14 residues. Samples of blood were obtained at baseline, on cycle 4 day 1, and on cycle 7 day 1. Worth noting for this clone: The target antigen is unknown.

The V and J genes are TRBV5-5 and TRBJ2-3; 10 bases map to TRBD1. The source was CD4+ or CD8+ T cells sorted from blood, collected in a trial of the OX40 agonist ivuxolimab. The sequence came from an adult with an advanced solid tumor such as melanoma, head and neck, liver or kidney cancer. Here the CDR3 reads CASTPDRGPDTQYF. CDR3 DNA sequence: TGTGCCAGCACCCCCGACAGGGGGCCAGATACGCAGTATTTT.